The rows below give T cell receptor beta chains drawn from one sample of a study of Ad26.COV2.S vaccination and SARS-CoV-2 variants. Some clones are missing from TCRdb's copy, which holds only in-frame ones; the method was immunoSEQ multiplex PCR. The sample includes about 430,000 clones, around 90% of them seen just once. The sample consisted of peripheral blood, taken in a trial of Ad26.COV2.S vaccine versus placebo. These receptors were collected from a person aged 18 to 59 who received the Ad26.COV2.S COVID-19 vaccine or a placebo. The CDR3 runs from the conserved cysteine through the conserved F or W. D genes are given only for firm matches. Rows give clone size only sometimes, using once, few, many, or a class for an expanded clone.

size: many
D: TRBD2
length: 18
V: TRBV7-6
J: TRBJ2-1
CDR3: CASSYKIAGERQNNEQFF
DNA: TGTGCCAGCAGCTATAAGATAGCGGGAGAACGGCAAAACAATGAGCAGTTCTTC

size: .
D: .
length: 11
V: TRBV6-5
J: TRBJ2-1
CDR3: CASTVWDEQFF
DNA: TGTGCCAGCACTGTATGGGATGAGCAGTTCTTC

size: .
D: TRBD1
length: 14
V: TRBV28
J: TRBJ1-2
CDR3: CASMRDRGWYGYTF
DNA: TGTGCCAGCATGAGGGACAGGGGGTGGTATGGCTACACCTTC

size: .
D: TRBD1
length: 15
V: TRBV6-5
J: TRBJ2-2
CDR3: CASRNRGLGTGELFF
DNA: TGTGCCAGCAGGAACAGGGGGCTTGGCACCGGGGAGCTGTTTTTT

size: .
D: .
length: 15
V: TRBV10-2
J: TRBJ2-2
CDR3: CASSGGASNTGELFF
DNA: TGCGCCAGCAGTGGGGGAGCTTCGAACACCGGGGAGCTGTTTTTT

size: .
D: .
length: 13
V: TRBV2
J: TRBJ1-2
CDR3: CASSDGQFGGYTF
DNA: TGTGCCAGCAGTGACGGGCAGTTTGGCGGCTACACCTTC

size: once
D: .
length: 15
V: TRBV5-6
J: TRBJ1-1
CDR3: CASSFMRAMNTEAFF
DNA: TGTGCCAGCAGCTTCATGCGGGCCATGAACACTGAAGCTTTCTTT

size: .
D: TRBD1
length: 14
V: TRBV6-1
J: TRBJ2-1
CDR3: CASSDRQGTNEQFF
DNA: TGTGCCAGCAGTGATCGACAGGGTACGAATGAGCAGTTCTTC

size: .
D: .
length: 11
V: TRBV20-1
J: TRBJ1-1
CDR3: CSARDVKGAFF
DNA: TGCAGTGCTAGAGATGTCAAAGGGGCTTTCTTT

size: .
D: TRBD2
length: 16
V: TRBV7-3
J: TRBJ2-1
CDR3: CASSQGVVAGVDEQFF
DNA: TGTGCCAGCAGCCAAGGGGTGGTAGCGGGAGTTGATGAGCAGTTCTTC

size: .
D: .
length: 13
V: TRBV30
J: TRBJ1-3
CDR3: CAWSVLQGNTIYF
DNA: TGTGCCTGGAGTGTGTTACAAGGAAACACCATATATTTT

size: .
D: .
length: 13
V: TRBV28
J: TRBJ1-1
CDR3: CASSLRTWAEAFF
DNA: TGTGCCAGCAGTTTAAGGACCTGGGCTGAAGCTTTCTTT

size: .
D: TRBD2
length: 15
V: TRBV4-3
J: TRBJ2-1
CDR3: CASSRETSGRPKQFF
DNA: TGCGCCAGCAGCCGAGAGACTAGCGGGAGGCCGAAGCAGTTCTTC

size: .
D: TRBD2
length: 17
V: TRBV28
J: TRBJ2-1
CDR3: CASSQLAGLSSYNEQFF
DNA: TGTGCCAGCAGCCAACTAGCGGGGTTGAGCTCCTACAATGAGCAGTTCTTC